This is a list of T cell receptor beta chains from one sample in a study of tumor-infiltrating lymphocytes in oesophageal squamous cell carcinoma. TCRdb reprocessed the PCR reads via MiXCR and lists one record per CDR3 protein. Found here are over 10,000 distinct CDR3 sequences, about 53% of them singletons; the top ten hold approximately 35%. The sequenced material came from esophageal tumor tissue. All receptors come from a male donor with esophageal squamous cell carcinoma. Both conserved end residues are part of each CDR3. D genes are given only for firm matches. Rows give clone size only sometimes, using once, few, many, or a class for an expanded clone.

V gene,J gene,D gene,clone size,CDR3 protein,CDR3 DNA
TRBV7-2,TRBJ2-1,NA,medium-sized,CASSRDQSSYNEQFF,TGTGCCAGCAGCAGGGACCAAAGCTCCTACAATGAGCAGTTCTTC
TRBV6-1,TRBJ2-7,TRBD2,NA,CASSKLAGVSEQYF,TGTGCCAGCAGTAAACTAGCGGGAGTCAGTGAGCAGTACTTC
TRBV7-3,TRBJ2-1,TRBD1,many,CASSLGQGPHEQFF,TGTGCCAGCAGCTTGGGACAGGGGCCCCATGAGCAGTTCTTC
TRBV7-6,TRBJ1-6,TRBD1,NA,CASSLGTGDNSPLHF,TGTGCCAGCAGCTTGGGGACAGGGGATAATTCACCCCTCCACTTT
TRBV7-2,TRBJ2-1,NA,NA,CASSSKLVSNEQFF,TGTGCCAGCAGCTCTAAACTAGTGAGCAATGAGCAGTTCTTC
TRBV6-2/TRBV6-3,TRBJ2-7,NA,NA,CASSFSDHSSYEQYF,TGTGCCAGCAGCTTCTCGGATCATAGCTCCTACGAGCAGTACTTC
TRBV27,TRBJ2-3,TRBD1,many,CASSRRTGEDTQYF,TGTGCCAGCAGCCGACGGACAGGGGAGGATACGCAGTATTTT
TRBV7-7,TRBJ2-2,NA,NA,CASSSQGHGTGELFF,TGTGCTAGCAGCTCACAGGGCCACGGGACCGGGGAGCTGTTTTTT
TRBV7-3,TRBJ2-1,NA,NA,CASSPIIGRNHYEQFF,TGTGCCAGCAGCCCCATTATAGGGAGGAATCACTATGAGCAGTTCTTC
TRBV7-6,TRBJ2-3,NA,NA,CASSRIAADTQYF,TGTGCCAGCAGCAGAATAGCGGCAGATACGCAGTATTTT
TRBV20-1,TRBJ2-7,TRBD2,NA,CSASNPGLAFSYEQYF,TGCAGTGCTAGTAATCCGGGACTAGCGTTTTCCTACGAGCAGTACTTC
TRBV6-2/TRBV6-3,TRBJ1-1,NA,NA,CASSERGNTEAFF,TGTGCCAGCAGTGAGCGCGGGAACACTGAAGCTTTCTTT
TRBV7-2,TRBJ2-1,TRBD2,NA,CASSLASGVYNEQFF,TGTGCCAGCAGCTTAGCTAGCGGGGTATACAATGAGCAGTTCTTC
TRBV7-6,TRBJ1-1,TRBD1,medium-sized,CASSQDRVNTEAFF,TGTGCCAGCAGCCAGGACAGGGTGAACACTGAAGCTTTCTTT
TRBV7-2,TRBJ2-7,NA,few,CASSLRVSGTYEQYF,TGTGCCAGCAGCTTAAGAGTCAGCGGAACTTACGAGCAGTACTTC
TRBV7-6,TRBJ2-7,NA,once,CASSFSYVLGEQYF,TGTGCCAGCAGCTTTTCCTACGTCCTAGGCGAGCAGTACTTC
TRBV28,TRBJ2-4,TRBD2,NA,CAERGGNIQYF,TGTGCCGAGCGGGGTGGGAACATTCAGTACTTC
TRBV14,TRBJ2-7,NA,hyperexpanded,CASSLGYEQYF,TGTGCCAGCAGCCTAGGTTACGAGCAGTACTTC
TRBV20-1,TRBJ1-1,NA,NA,CSARDLRELAGSEQYF,TGCAGTGCTAGAGACCTTAGGGAACTAGCCGGCAGCGAGCAGTACTTT
TRBV6-9,TRBJ1-2,NA,once,CASSPGQNYGYTF,TGTGCCAGCAGCCCGGGACAAAACTATGGCTACACCTTC
TRBV7-8,TRBJ2-2,TRBD2,few,CASSRLAGATNTGELFF,TGTGCCAGCAGCCGACTAGCGGGGGCGACAAACACCGGGGAGCTGTTTTTT
TRBV7-2,TRBJ2-5,NA,few,CASSLGPVGETQYF,TGTGCCAGCAGCTTAGGCCCGGTTGGGGAGACCCAGTACTTC